This T cell receptor beta chain stems from a study of control samples from healthy donors and cancer patients. Assay: immunoSEQ multiplex PCR; the TCRdb copy retains only in-frame clones and omits some. Of 130,000 or so clones listed, about 90% are singletons. This TCR came from a man aged 18 to 29 in good health. The source material was blood.

The CDR3 loop reads CASKGGRTEAFF. For the CDR3, the DNA is TGTGCCAGCAAGGGGGGAAGGACTGAAGCTTTCTTT. The chain combines TRBV2 with TRBJ1-1, with D maybe TRBD1 (6 bases). The V gene's germline CDR1 is SNHLY and CDR2 FYNNEI. The germline V and J ends were trimmed by 7 bases and 5 bases, with 11 bases remaining between them. This CDR3 region has 12 residues.